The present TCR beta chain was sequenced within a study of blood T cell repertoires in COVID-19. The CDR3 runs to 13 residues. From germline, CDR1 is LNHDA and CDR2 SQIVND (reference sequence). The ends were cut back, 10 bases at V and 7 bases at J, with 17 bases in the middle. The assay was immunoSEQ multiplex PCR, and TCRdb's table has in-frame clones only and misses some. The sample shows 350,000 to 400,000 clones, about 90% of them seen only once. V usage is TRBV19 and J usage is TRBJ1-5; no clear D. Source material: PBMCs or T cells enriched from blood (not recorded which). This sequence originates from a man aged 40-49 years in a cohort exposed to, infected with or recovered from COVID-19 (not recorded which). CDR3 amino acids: CATRRGTGQPQHF. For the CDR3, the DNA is TGTGCCACCCGGCGGGGTACGGGACAGCCCCAGCATTTT.